These T cell receptor beta chains were read from a single sample in a study of cytomegalovirus exposure and HLA in healthy donors. Sequencing was performed with immunoSEQ multiplex PCR; in TCRdb, only in-frame clones are kept and a portion is missing. Counted here are around 140,000 clones, approximately 84% occurring once; the ten biggest clones make up approximately 2%. The sample consisted of PBMCs. The origin of the receptors is a middle-aged woman in good health and CMV-seronegative. The CDR3 runs from the conserved cysteine through the conserved F or W. A D gene is named only where the DNA matches it firmly.

D: TRBD1
V: TRBV30
CDR3: CAWMRDRMAYEQYF

D: .
V: TRBV7-2
CDR3: CASSPRSGTDTQYF

D: TRBD2
V: TRBV5-6
CDR3: CASSLVGGGPGTQYF

D: TRBD1
V: TRBV6-5
CDR3: CTSSPGTVGNEQFF

D: .
V: TRBV4-2
CDR3: CASSQVRGRNEQFF

D: .
V: TRBV19
CDR3: CASSIVGALTGNIQYF

D: .
V: TRBV28
CDR3: CASSSGTKNIQYF

D: TRBD1
V: TRBV15
CDR3: CATSRDEGTGVPRPQHF

D: TRBD1
V: TRBV7-2
CDR3: CASSLRTGGYYGYTF

D: TRBD2
V: TRBV2
CDR3: CAAYLGEGSYNEQFF

D: TRBD2
V: TRBV18
CDR3: CASSGTTGNEQFF

D: TRBD1
V: TRBV9
CDR3: CASSVDRGSYNEQFF

D: .
V: TRBV19
CDR3: CASTPRAGELFF

D: TRBD2
V: TRBV7-3
CDR3: CASSLISGSTDTQYF

D: TRBD2
V: TRBV15
CDR3: CATSRDVGAGGFF

D: .
V: TRBV28
CDR3: CASSFWGRQGKKSTEELFF

D: .
V: TRBV11-2
CDR3: CASSSIRGYEQYF

D: TRBD2
V: TRBV4-3
CDR3: CASSQDPLAGGPTGELFF

D: .
V: TRBV28
CDR3: CASSFWTDLNTEAFF

D: TRBD1
V: TRBV18
CDR3: CASSPGLTGMNTEAFF

D: .
V: TRBV2
CDR3: CASSLVDSTNYGYTF

D: TRBD2
V: TRBV19
CDR3: CASSIEMASGRALNEQFF

D: TRBD1
V: TRBV5-1
CDR3: CASSSTGTGGPANYGYTF

D: .
V: TRBV25-1
CDR3: CASPPPGHKFYNEQFF

D: .
V: TRBV27
CDR3: CASSLTTGQNYGYTF

D: TRBD1
V: TRBV9
CDR3: CASSVDTGGEAFF

D: .
V: TRBV10-3
CDR3: CAIRGTGGFGNEQFF

D: TRBD2
V: TRBV5-5
CDR3: CASSLITSALGEQFF

D: TRBD1
V: TRBV4-3
CDR3: CASSQDFGDRGSFF

D: TRBD1
V: TRBV5-4
CDR3: CASKTGGDTNEKLFF

D: TRBD2
V: TRBV2
CDR3: CASSEERLAGEKTQYF

D: TRBD1
V: TRBV28
CDR3: CASSFDRGDQPQHF

D: .
V: TRBV6-6
CDR3: CASRRDYSNQPQHF

D: TRBD2
V: TRBV7-8
CDR3: CASRRTSGSNYEQYF

D: TRBD2
V: TRBV4-2
CDR3: CASSLAGGSTDTQYF

D: .
V: TRBV4-2
CDR3: CASSQDIFSMSPHVNTEAFF

D: .
V: TRBV11-2
CDR3: CASSLGLWGEETQYF

D: TRBD2
V: TRBV5-4
CDR3: CASSLAGFSYNEQFF

D: .
V: TRBV11-3
CDR3: CASSAHRVGNQPQHF

D: .
V: TRBV25-1
CDR3: CASSRPAGDNSPLHF

D: .
V: TRBV28
CDR3: CASSLLAGTYEQYF

D: .
V: TRBV25-1
CDR3: CASSELVGKQGGKYEQYF

D: .
V: TRBV7-9
CDR3: CASSLLRSGNTIYF

D: TRBD1
V: TRBV7-8
CDR3: CASSTEDRSFGNQPQHF

D: .
V: TRBV5-4
CDR3: CASSPSGVVEDTQYF

D: TRBD1
V: TRBV5-4
CDR3: CASSLDRGWTGELFF

D: TRBD1
V: TRBV7-2
CDR3: CASSWGQSEKLFF

D: TRBD2
V: TRBV15
CDR3: CATSRDRAGGHNEQFF

D: TRBD1
V: TRBV5-1
CDR3: CASSPGTEGQPQHF

D: .
V: TRBV7-9
CDR3: CASSRPTVSIGQETQYF

D: .
V: TRBV5-1
CDR3: CASSLSNRVKDTEAFF

D: .
V: TRBV5-1
CDR3: CASSFFRDSSGYTF

D: .
V: TRBV10-3
CDR3: CAISVVSSYEQYF

D: TRBD2
V: TRBV14
CDR3: CASSHVLAGRNEQFF

D: .
V: TRBV5-8
CDR3: CASSLDLGGAETQYF